This T cell receptor beta chain emerged from a study of T cells in Graves' hyperthyroidism and ophthalmopathy. Looking at the study overall: Peripheral blood was acquired at first diagnosis, ahead of any therapy whatsoever.

V dropped 3 bases and J dropped 5 bases, with 5 bases sitting between them. Looked up from germline, CDR1 is LNHNV and CDR2 is YYDKDF (reference sequence). The CDR3 covers 12 residues. Ten or more counts support this clonotype. RNA transcripts were the template for amplifying TCR beta CDR3 regions. The TCR CDR3 first-round RT-PCR relied on the HTBI primer set. Each CDR3 protein is one row after TCRdb ran MiXCR on the multiplex PCR reads. This sample has fewer than 350,000 distinct CDR3 sequences; roughly 20% occur once, and the top ten carry 15% to 18%. Diagnoses were made from clinical symptoms, serum measures (thyroxine and TRAb), thyroid ultrasound and orbital computed tomography.

The chain links TRBV15 to TRBJ1-5; the D is unclear. The TCR was taken from a woman aged 40 to 50 with Graves' ophthalmopathy. Material: blood. The DNA for the CDR3 is TGTGCCACCAGCAGCAGAGATCAGCCCCAGCATTTT. This translates into CATSSRDQPQHF.